These 29 T cell receptor beta chains share one sample of origin, sequenced in a study of blood T cell repertoires in COVID-19. Produced via immunoSEQ multiplex PCR; TCRdb's table is partial and in-frame only. The sample lists around 250,000 clones, about 87% seen once, with over 2.5% in the top ten. The sample was PBMCs or T cells enriched from blood (not recorded which). These receptors were taken from a woman in her 40s who had been exposed to COVID-19.

This chain links TRBV6-4 with TRBJ2-2; possible D gene TRBD2, 6 bases. CDR1 MRHNA and CDR2 SNTAGT come from the germline V gene. The CDR3 spans 17 residues. CDR3 bases: TGTACACCCCGGAGACTAGAATTGACGGAATGCACCGGGGAGCTGTTTTTT. It translates to CTPRRLELTECTGELFF.

The V call is TRBV10-3, the J call TRBJ1-6; TRBD1 matches 7 bases. Trimming took 10 bases from V and 0 from J; bases not matched to a gene: 15. Germline V CDR1 and CDR2: ENHRY, SYGVKD. This CDR3 is built from 18 residues. DNA of the CDR3: TGTGCCAGTGCCCCATCGGGACAGACGAGCTCCTATAATTCACCCCTCCACTTT. Its translation: CASAPSGQTSSYNSPLHF.

The chain employs TRBV12-5 and TRBJ2-1, with a possible D match to TRBD2 (5 bases). V dropped 3 bases and J dropped 0 bases, with 6 bases sitting between them. This CDR3 region has 14 residues. Germline CDR1 is LGHNT and CDR2 is FRNRAP. CDR3 in amino acids: CASGLGSSYNEQFF. CDR3 DNA: TGTGCTAGTGGTTTAGGGAGCTCCTACAATGAGCAGTTCTTC.

This clone was observed a single time. The chain carries TRBV9 and TRBJ2-2; 7 bases match TRBD1. V shed 4 bases and J 4 bases; nucleotides not matched to a gene: 13. The germline V gene encodes CDR1 SGDLS and CDR2 YYNGEE. The length of the CDR3 is 17 residues. The DNA for the CDR3 is TGTGCCAGCAGCCCCACCCAAATTGGGACAGCCACCGGGGAGCTGTTTTTT. It codes for CASSPTQIGTATGELFF.

The chain is built from TRBV6-5 and TRBJ1-1, with D possibly matching TRBD1 (6 bases). Per germline, CDR1 MNHEY and CDR2 SVGAGI. Trimming shortened V by 11 bases and J by 1 base, and 20 bases separated the two germline ends. The CDR3 is made up of 15 amino acids. The CDR3: CAGTGTTLGNTEAFF. CDR3 bases: TGTGCCGGGACGGGGACAACTTTAGGGAACACTGAAGCTTTCTTT.

V and J are TRBV28 and TRBJ2-7, with TRBD1 matching 7 bases. CDR3 length: 16 residues. Germline values: CDR1 MDHEN, CDR2 SYDVKM. Trimming took 6 bases from V and 3 from J; bases not matched to a gene: 14. Here the CDR3 reads CASSRRRQGLLYEQYV. The CDR3 DNA sequence: TGTGCCAGCAGCCGAAGAAGACAGGGTCTTCTCTACGAGCAGTACGTC.

V gene TRBV9 combines with J gene TRBJ1-4; 7 bases align to TRBD1. The CDR3 is 17 residues long. CDR1 and CDR2 (germline): SGDLS, YYNGEE. V was pared by 0 bases and J by 0 bases, with 5 bases of the junction left unmatched. The CDR3, as DNA: TGTGCCAGCAGCGTAGCGGACAGGCGGGCAACTAATGAAAAACTGTTTTTT. Its translation is CASSVADRRATNEKLFF. The full variable domain, rest sourced from reference TRBV9 and TRBJ1-4, is DSGVTQTPKHLITATGQRVTLRCSPRSGDLSVYWYQQSLDQGLQFLIQYYNGEERAKGNILERFSAQQFPDLHSELNLSSLELGDSALYFCASSVADRRATNEKLFFGSGTQLSVL.

The chain combines TRBV18 with TRBJ2-1; 7 nucleotides line up with TRBD2. Trimming took 2 bases from V and 2 from J; bases not matched to a gene: 3. CDR1 is KGHSH and CDR2 is LQKENI in the germline V gene. The CDR3 has 15 amino acids. The CDR3 region is CASSPGLAAYNEQFF. CDR3 nucleotide sequence: TGTGCCAGCTCACCAGGGCTAGCGGCCTACAATGAGCAGTTCTTC.

The chain links TRBV3-1 (or the pseudogene TRBV3-2) to TRBJ2-2; D is perhaps TRBD1 (5 bases). V was clipped by 4 bases and J by 6 bases, with 12 bases between them. Germline CDR1 and CDR2: LGHDT and YNNKEL (reference sequence). There are 14 residues in the CDR3. The CDR3 DNA reads TGTGCCAGCAGCCTCCAGGGCGTTGCCGGGGAGCTGTTTTTT. This codes for CASSLQGVAGELFF.

This chain uses TRBV7-2 with TRBJ1-6; D is undetermined. This CDR3 contains 15 residues. The germline CDR1 and CDR2 sequences are SGHTA and FQGNSA. Trimming took off 5 bases at V and 8 bases at J, with 16 bases between the two ends. The DNA of the CDR3 is TGTGCCAGCAGCGCAAATCCAGGCTCCTATTCACCCCTCCACTTT. Encoded protein: CASSANPGSYSPLHF.

This chain uses TRBV2 with TRBJ1-2, with 8 bases identical to TRBD1. CDR3 size: 12 residues. The V gene's germline CDR1 is SNHLY and CDR2 FYNNEI. The V and J ends lost 6 bases and 6 bases, in that order; junction bases with no gene match: 3. The CDR3 sequence: CASRTGDHGYTF. Written as DNA, the CDR3 is TGTGCCAGCAGGACAGGGGATCATGGCTACACCTTC.

J is TRBJ2-1 and V is TRBV3-1 (or the pseudogene TRBV3-2); 9 bases fit TRBD1. V gave up 4 bases and J gave up 8 bases; unmatched junction bases: 9. From germline, CDR1 is LGHDT and CDR2 YNNKEL (reference sequence). The CDR3 loop spans 15 amino acids. CDR3 in amino acids: CASSPGTGFKDEQFF. For the CDR3, the DNA is TGTGCCAGCAGCCCCGGGACAGGGTTTAAGGATGAGCAGTTCTTC.

As concerns this clone: One junction end does not reproduce the germline sequence, and a read error may be involved. The chain uses TRBV5-1 and TRBJ1-1; the match to TRBD1 covers 7 bases. CDR1 and CDR2 (germline): SGHRS, YFSETQ. The CDR3 totals 16 residues. Written as DNA, the CDR3 is TGTGCCAGCAGCGGAAAGGAGACAGGGTGGGGAACTGAAGCTTTCTTT. Protein sequence: CASSGKETGWGTEAFF.

The chain carries TRBV20-1 and TRBJ1-2; no definite D call. CDR1 and CDR2 (germline): DFQATT, SNEGSKA (reference sequence). V was clipped by 3 bases and J by 4 bases, with 12 bases between them. The CDR3 has 13 residues. CDR3 amino acids: CSASRGIIYGYTF. The CDR3 DNA follows: TGCAGTGCTAGTAGAGGGATAATCTATGGCTACACCTTC.

This chain uses TRBV25-1 with TRBJ1-5; 7 bases are shared with TRBD1. V shed 3 bases, J shed 2 bases, and the junction held 7 bases outside the gene matches. Germline assignment: CDR1 MGHDK and CDR2 SYGVNS. The CDR3 is 16 amino acids. CDR3 in DNA: TGTGCCAGCAGTGATACAGGGGCGGCGGGCAATCAGCCCCAGCATTTT. This codes for CASSDTGAAGNQPQHF. Supplemented by reference TRBV25-1 and TRBJ1-5, the full variable domain reads EADIYQTPRYLVIGTGKKITLECSQTMGHDKMYWYQQDPGMELHLIHYSYGVNSTEKGDLSSESTVSRIRTEHFPLTLESARPSHTSQYLCASSDTGAAGNQPQHFGDGTRLSIL.

This clone is a singleton in its sample. V usage is TRBV6-5 and J usage is TRBJ2-1; D might be TRBD2 (7 bases). The CDR3 is 14 residues long. CDR1 and CDR2 from the germline V gene are MNHEY and SVGAGI. The V end was cut by 6 bases, the J end by 9 bases, with 18 bases between. The CDR3 sequence: CASRKGGGTIEQFF. CDR3 in DNA: TGTGCCAGCAGGAAGGGGGGGGGCACCATTGAGCAGTTCTTC.

The rearrangement joins TRBV4-3 to TRBJ2-3, with 8 bases that match TRBD2. The CDR3 extends over 17 amino acids. Germline CDR1 is LGHNA and CDR2 is YSLEER. V was clipped by 2 bases and J by 1 base; unmatched bases: 8. The CDR3 bases are TGCGCCAGCAGCCAAAGGTTGGCGGGAGGACGCACAGATACGCAGTATTTT. The encoded protein is CASSQRLAGGRTDTQYF.

The chain recombines TRBV28 with TRBJ1-2; TRBD1 is a possible D gene (6 bases). Germline V gene lookup returns CDR1 MDHEN and CDR2 SYDVKM. The CDR3 has 20 amino acids. Trimming removed 6 bases from V and 8 bases from J, with 37 bases in between. CDR3: CASSFISSRLLGGAGGGYTF. The CDR3 DNA sequence: TGTGCCAGCAGCTTCATCAGTAGCCGTCTCTTAGGGGGAGCGGGGGGAGGCTACACCTTC.

The genes are TRBV2 and TRBJ1-4; maybe TRBD1 (6 bases). This CDR3 has 14 residues. Trimming left V 8 bases short and J 8 bases short, with 18 bases between. Germline CDR1 is SNHLY and CDR2 is FYNNEI. CDR3 DNA sequence: TGTGCCAGCCGAAGGGACAACCCACGGGAAAAACTGTTTTTT. Translation gives CASRRDNPREKLFF.

This clone appeared a single time. V gene TRBV6-4 combines with J gene TRBJ2-1; the D gene is possibly TRBD2 (7 bases). The CDR3 runs to 15 residues. Germline V CDR1 and CDR2: MRHNA, SNTAGT. The V end lost 4 bases, the J end lost 5 bases, and 15 bases lay between the germline ends. CDR3 coding DNA: TGTGCCAGCAGTGGCGGGGGCCTGGGCGACAATGAGCAGTTCTTC. It yields the protein CASSGGGLGDNEQFF.

The CDR3: CASSNSYGYTF. The DNA of the CDR3 is TGTGCCAGCAGTAACAGCTATGGCTACACCTTC. The chain uses TRBV28 and TRBJ1-2; D is ambiguous. The germline V gene encodes CDR1 MDHEN and CDR2 SYDVKM. Trimming pared 5 bases from V and 4 bases from J, leaving 5 bases between. This CDR3 is built from 11 residues.

The chain carries TRBV7-9 and TRBJ1-4; D not resolved. V lost 1 base to trimming and J lost 5 bases, with 11 bases between them. This CDR3 is 15 amino acids long. The germline V gene encodes CDR1 SEHNR and CDR2 FQNEAQ (reference sequence). CDR3 loop: CASSLVAGINEKLFF. The CDR3 region has the DNA TGTGCCAGCAGCTTAGTTGCAGGAATAAATGAAAAACTGTTTTTT.

The V and J genes are TRBV19 and TRBJ2-7, with a tentative D call TRBD2 (6 bases). CDR3 length: 13 amino acids. Germline V gene lookup returns CDR1 LNHDA and CDR2 SQIVND (reference sequence). V lost 6 bases, J lost 4 bases, and 13 bases lay in between. The CDR3 nucleotides read TGTGCCAGTAGACCGGAGGGCGATTACGAGCAGTACTTC. This sequence encodes CASRPEGDYEQYF.

The chain recombines TRBV7-6 with TRBJ2-2, with TRBD1 identical over 7 bases. The CDR3 length is 15 residues. CDR1 SGHVS and CDR2 FNYEAQ come from the germline V gene. V shed 4 bases and J 5 bases; nucleotides not matched to a gene: 7. The CDR3 loop is CASSYGQAVTGELFF. DNA for the CDR3: TGTGCCAGCAGCTACGGACAGGCCGTGACCGGGGAGCTGTTTTTT.

The V call is TRBV24-1, the J call TRBJ2-1, with D perhaps matching TRBD1 (6 bases). Germline CDR1 reads KGHDR; CDR2 reads SFDVKD. CDR3 length: 11 residues. V shed 10 bases and J shed 7 bases, with 10 bases lying between them. The CDR3 reads CATERGNEQFF. In nucleotides, the CDR3 is TGTGCCACAGAGAGGGGGAATGAGCAGTTCTTC.

The chain combines TRBV30 with TRBJ1-3, with 8 bases that match TRBD1. The CDR3 sequence is 13 residues long. CDR1 is GTSNPN, CDR2 SVGIG, per germline (reference sequence). V dropped 0 bases and J dropped 7; count of bases not matched to a gene: 2. In DNA form, the CDR3 reads TGTGCCTGGAGTGTAACAGGGGGGAACACCATATATTTT. Encoded protein: CAWSVTGGNTIYF.

DNA of the CDR3: TGTGCCAGCAGCGTAGTTACTGAAGTATATGGCTACACCTTC. Its translation: CASSVVTEVYGYTF. The chain recombines TRBV9 with TRBJ1-2; the D is unclear. This CDR3 is built from 14 residues. Germline lookup yields CDR1 SGDLS and CDR2 YYNGEE. V was trimmed by 0 bases and J by 5 bases, leaving 11 bases between them.

V and J are TRBV7-3 and TRBJ2-1; the match to TRBD1 covers 9 bases. V lost 5 bases to trimming and J lost 7 bases; unmatched junction nucleotides: 9. CDR1 and CDR2 (germline): SGHTA, FQGTGA. The CDR3 consists of 15 residues. CDR3 in amino acids: CASSRSGDRANEQFF. Here the CDR3 DNA reads TGTGCCAGCAGCAGATCGGGGGACAGGGCGAATGAGCAGTTCTTC.

CDR3: CASSQGGRQETQYF. The CDR3 nucleotides are TGCGCCAGCAGCCAAGGGGGGCGGCAAGAGACCCAGTACTTC. The V and J genes are TRBV4-3 and TRBJ2-5, with D possibly matching TRBD1 (6 bases). This CDR3 has 14 residues. Germline assignment: CDR1 LGHNA and CDR2 YSLEER. Deletions cut 1 base from V and 2 bases from J, with 8 bases between.